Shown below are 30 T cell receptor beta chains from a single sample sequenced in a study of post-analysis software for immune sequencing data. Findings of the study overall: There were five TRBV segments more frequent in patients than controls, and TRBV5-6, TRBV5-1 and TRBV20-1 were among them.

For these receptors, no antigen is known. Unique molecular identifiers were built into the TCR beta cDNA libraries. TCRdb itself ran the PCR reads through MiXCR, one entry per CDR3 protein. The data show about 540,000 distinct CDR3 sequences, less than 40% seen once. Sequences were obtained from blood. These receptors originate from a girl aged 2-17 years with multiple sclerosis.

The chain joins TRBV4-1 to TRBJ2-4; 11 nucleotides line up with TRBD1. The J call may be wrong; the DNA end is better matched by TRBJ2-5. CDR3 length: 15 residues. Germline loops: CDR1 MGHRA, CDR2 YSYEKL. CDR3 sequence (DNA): TGCGCCAGCAGCCATGCCGGGACAGGGGGGGAGACCCAGTACTTC. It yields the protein CASSHAGTGGETQYF.

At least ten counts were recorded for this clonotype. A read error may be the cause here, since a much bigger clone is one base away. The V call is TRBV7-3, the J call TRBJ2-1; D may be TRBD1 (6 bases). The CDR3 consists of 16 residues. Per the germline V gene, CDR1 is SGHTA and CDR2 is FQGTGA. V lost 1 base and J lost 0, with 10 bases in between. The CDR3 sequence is CASSLKGELSYNEQFF. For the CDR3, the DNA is TGTGCCAGCAGCTTAAAGGGGGAGCTCTCCTACAATGAGCAGTTCTTC. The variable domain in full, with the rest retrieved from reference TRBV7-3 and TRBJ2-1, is GAGVSQTPSNKVTEKGKYVELRCDPISGHTALYWYRQSLGQGPEFLIYFQGTGAADDSGLPNDRFFAVRPEGSVSTLKIQRTERGDSAVYLCASSLKGELSYNEQFFGPGTRLTVL.

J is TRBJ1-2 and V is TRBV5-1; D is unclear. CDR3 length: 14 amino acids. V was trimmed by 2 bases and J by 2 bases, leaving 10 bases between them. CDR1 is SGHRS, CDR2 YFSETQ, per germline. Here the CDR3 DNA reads TGCGCCAGCAGCTTCCAGGCGGGCAACTATGGCTACACCTTC. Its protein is CASSFQAGNYGYTF.

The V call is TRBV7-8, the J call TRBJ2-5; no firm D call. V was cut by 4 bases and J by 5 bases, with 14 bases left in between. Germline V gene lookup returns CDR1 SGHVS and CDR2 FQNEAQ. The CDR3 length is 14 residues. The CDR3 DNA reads TGTGCCAGCAGCTCCCATCTCGCGATGGAGACCCAGTACTTC. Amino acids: CASSSHLAMETQYF.

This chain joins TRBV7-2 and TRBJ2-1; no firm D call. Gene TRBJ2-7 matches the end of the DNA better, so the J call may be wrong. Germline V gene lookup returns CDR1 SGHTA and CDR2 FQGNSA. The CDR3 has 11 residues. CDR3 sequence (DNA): TGTGCCAGCAGCTTAATGGATGAGCAGTACTTC. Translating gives CASSLMDEQYF.

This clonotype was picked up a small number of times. Here the CDR3 reads CASSPEANYGYTF. Written as DNA, the CDR3 is TGCGCCAGCAGCCCGGAAGCTAACTATGGCTACACCTTC. V gene TRBV5-1 combines with J gene TRBJ1-2; no reliable D call. The CDR3 is 13 residues long. In germline, CDR1 is SGHRS, CDR2 YFSETQ. The germline V and J ends were trimmed by 4 bases and 0 bases, with 7 bases remaining between them.

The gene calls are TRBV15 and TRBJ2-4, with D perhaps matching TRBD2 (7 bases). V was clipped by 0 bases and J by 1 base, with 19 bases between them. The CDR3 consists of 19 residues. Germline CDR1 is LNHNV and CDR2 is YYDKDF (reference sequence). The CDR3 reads CATSREADGGLSAKNIQYF. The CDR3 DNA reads TGTGCCACCAGCAGAGAGGCTGACGGGGGGCTGTCCGCCAAAAACATTCAGTACTTC.

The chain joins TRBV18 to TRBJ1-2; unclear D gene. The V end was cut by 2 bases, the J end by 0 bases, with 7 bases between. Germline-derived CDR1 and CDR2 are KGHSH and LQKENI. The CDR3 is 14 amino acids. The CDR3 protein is CASSPDNPNYGYTF. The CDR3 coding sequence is TGTGCCAGCTCACCAGACAACCCTAACTATGGCTACACCTTC.

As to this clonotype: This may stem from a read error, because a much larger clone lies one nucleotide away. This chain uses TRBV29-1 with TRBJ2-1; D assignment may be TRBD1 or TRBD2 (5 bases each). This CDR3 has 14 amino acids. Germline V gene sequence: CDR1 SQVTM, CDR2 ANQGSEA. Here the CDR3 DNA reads TGCGGCGTTGGAGGAAGGGGTTCTTACAATGAGCAGTTCTTC. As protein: CGVGGRGSYNEQFF.

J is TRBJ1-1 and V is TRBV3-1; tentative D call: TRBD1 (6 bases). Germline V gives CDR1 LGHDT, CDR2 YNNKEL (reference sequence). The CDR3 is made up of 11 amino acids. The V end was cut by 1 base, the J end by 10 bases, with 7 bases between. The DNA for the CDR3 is TGTGCCAGCAGCCAAGTGGGGGCAGCTTTCTTT. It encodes CASSQVGAAFF. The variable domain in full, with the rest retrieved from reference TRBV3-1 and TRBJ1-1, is DTAVSQTPKYLVTQMGNDKSIKCEQNLGHDTMYWYKQDSKKFLKIMFSYNNKELIINETVPNRFSPKSPDKAHLNLHINSLELGDSAVYFCASSQVGAAFFGQGTRLTVV.

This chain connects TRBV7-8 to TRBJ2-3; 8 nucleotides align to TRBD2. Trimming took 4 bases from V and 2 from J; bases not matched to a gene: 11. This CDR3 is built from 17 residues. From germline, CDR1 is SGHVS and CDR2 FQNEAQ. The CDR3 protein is CASSSLSGTRVTDTQYF. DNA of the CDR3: TGTGCCAGCAGCTCTCTATCCGGGACTAGAGTCACAGATACGCAGTATTTT.

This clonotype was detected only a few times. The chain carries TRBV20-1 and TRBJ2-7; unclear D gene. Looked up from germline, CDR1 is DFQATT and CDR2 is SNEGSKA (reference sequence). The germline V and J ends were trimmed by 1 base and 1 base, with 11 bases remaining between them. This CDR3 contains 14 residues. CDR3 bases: TGCAGTGCTAGAGTGGCATATACTTCCTACGAGCAGTACTTC. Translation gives CSARVAYTSYEQYF.

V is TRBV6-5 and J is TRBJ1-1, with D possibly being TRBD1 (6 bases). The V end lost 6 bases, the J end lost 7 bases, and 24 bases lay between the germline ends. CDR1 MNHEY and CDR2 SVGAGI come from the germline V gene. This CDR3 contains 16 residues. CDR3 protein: CASRLLETGLLSEAFF. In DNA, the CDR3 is TGTGCCAGCAGACTACTCGAGACAGGACTTTTGAGTGAAGCTTTCTTT.

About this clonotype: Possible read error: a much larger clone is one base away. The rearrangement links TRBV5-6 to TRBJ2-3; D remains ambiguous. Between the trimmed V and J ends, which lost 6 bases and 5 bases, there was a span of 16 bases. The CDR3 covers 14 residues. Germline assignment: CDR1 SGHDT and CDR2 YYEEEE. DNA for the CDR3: TGTGCCAGCAACCCCGGCCTCCAGGAAGATACGCAGTATTTT. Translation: CASNPGLQEDTQYF.

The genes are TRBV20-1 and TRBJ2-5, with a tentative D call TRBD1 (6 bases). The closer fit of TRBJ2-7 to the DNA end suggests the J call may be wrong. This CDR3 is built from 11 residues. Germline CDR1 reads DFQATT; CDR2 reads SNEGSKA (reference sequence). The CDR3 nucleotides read TGTATCACTAACAGGGCAAACGAGCAGTACGTC. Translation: CITNRANEQYV.

The CDR3 DNA follows: TGCGCCAGTAGGCTGGGACAGGGCTACGAGCAGTACTTC. Its translation is CASRLGQGYEQYF. The chain recombines TRBV5-1 with TRBJ2-5, with TRBD1 identical over 9 bases. The DNA end is a closer match to TRBJ2-7, so the J assignment may be wrong. CDR3 length: 13 residues. Germline V lookup: CDR1 SGHRS, CDR2 YFSETQ.

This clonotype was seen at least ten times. The chain's CDR3 is CSANPTQETQYF. CDR3 nucleotides: TGCAGCGCCAACCCCACGCAAGAGACCCAGTACTTC. V gene TRBV29-1 combines with J gene TRBJ2-5; D call uncertain. The CDR3 spans 12 residues. Germline V gives CDR1 SQVTM, CDR2 ANQGSEA. Trimming removed 7 bases at V and 2 bases at J, with 11 bases between.

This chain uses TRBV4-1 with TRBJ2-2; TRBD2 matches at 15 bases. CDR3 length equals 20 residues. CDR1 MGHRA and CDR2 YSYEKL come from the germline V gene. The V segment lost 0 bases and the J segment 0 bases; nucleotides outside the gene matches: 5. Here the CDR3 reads CASSQDLGLAGGTNTGELFF. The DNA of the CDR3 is TGCGCCAGCAGCCAAGACTTGGGACTAGCGGGGGGAACGAACACCGGGGAGCTGTTTTTT.

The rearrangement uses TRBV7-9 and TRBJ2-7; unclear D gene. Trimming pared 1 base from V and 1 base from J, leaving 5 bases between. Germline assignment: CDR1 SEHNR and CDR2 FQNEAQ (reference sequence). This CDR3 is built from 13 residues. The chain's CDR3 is CASSLVQSYEQYF. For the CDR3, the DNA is TGTGCCAGCAGCTTAGTCCAGTCCTACGAGCAGTACTTC.

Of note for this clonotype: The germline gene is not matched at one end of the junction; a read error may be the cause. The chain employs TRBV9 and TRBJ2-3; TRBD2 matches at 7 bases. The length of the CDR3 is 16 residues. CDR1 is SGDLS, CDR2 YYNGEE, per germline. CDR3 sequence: CASSAALATSTDTQYF. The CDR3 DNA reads TGTGCCAGCAGCGCTGCACTAGCGACGAGCACAGATACACAGTATTTT.

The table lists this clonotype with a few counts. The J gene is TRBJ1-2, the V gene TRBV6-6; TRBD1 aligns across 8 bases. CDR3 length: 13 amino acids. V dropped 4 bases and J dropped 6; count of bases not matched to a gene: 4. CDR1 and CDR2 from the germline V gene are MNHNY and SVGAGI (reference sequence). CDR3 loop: CASSWTGKNGYTF. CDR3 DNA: TGTGCCAGCAGTTGGACAGGGAAAAATGGCTACACCTTC.

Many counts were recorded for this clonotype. The CDR3 bases are TGCAGCGTTGAAAAACCCGGGCTTGGGGGCTACGAGCAGTACTTC. Translating gives CSVEKPGLGGYEQYF. The chain combines TRBV29-1 with TRBJ2-7; tentatively, D is TRBD1 or TRBD2 (5 bases each). V was shortened by 2 bases and J by 3 bases, with 17 bases between the two germline ends. In germline, CDR1 is SQVTM, CDR2 ANQGSEA. This CDR3 is 15 amino acids long.

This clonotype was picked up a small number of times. CDR3 residues: CASSLPRLAGTNNEQFF. The CDR3 bases are TGTGCCAGCAGCTTACCAAGACTAGCGGGTACGAACAATGAGCAGTTCTTC. J is TRBJ2-1 and V is TRBV7-9, with 10 nucleotides matching TRBD2. The CDR3 is made up of 17 amino acids. CDR1 SEHNR and CDR2 FQNEAQ come from the germline V gene (reference sequence). The trim removed 2 bases at V and 5 bases at J, leaving 9 bases unmatched.

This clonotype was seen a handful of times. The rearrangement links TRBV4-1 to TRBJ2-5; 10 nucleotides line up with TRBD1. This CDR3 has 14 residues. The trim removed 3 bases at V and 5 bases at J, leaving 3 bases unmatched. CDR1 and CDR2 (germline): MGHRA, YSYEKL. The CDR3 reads CASSQTGGTETQYF. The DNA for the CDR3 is TGCGCCAGCAGCCAGACAGGGGGCACGGAGACCCAGTACTTC.

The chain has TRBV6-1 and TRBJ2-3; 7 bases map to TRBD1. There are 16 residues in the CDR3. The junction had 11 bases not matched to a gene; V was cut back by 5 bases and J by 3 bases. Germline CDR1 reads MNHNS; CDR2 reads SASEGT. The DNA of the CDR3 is TGTGCCAGCAGTTTTCTTACAGGGGCTTGGACAGATACGCAGTATTTT. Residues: CASSFLTGAWTDTQYF.

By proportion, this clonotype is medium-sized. CDR3 region: CASSLSTGYEQYF. The CDR3 DNA reads as TGCGCCAGCAGCTTGTCGACAGGGTACGAGCAGTACTTC. The J gene is TRBJ2-7, the V gene TRBV5-1; 7 bases are shared with TRBD1. The J segment lost 4 bases and the V segment lost 1 base, leaving 2 bases of the junction unmatched. Germline values: CDR1 SGHRS, CDR2 YFSETQ. The CDR3 is 13 residues long.

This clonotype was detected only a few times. The chain's CDR3 is CASQRLGYTF. Written as DNA, the CDR3 is TGTGCCAGCCAACGACTCGGCTACACCTTC. The gene calls are TRBV5-8 and TRBJ1-2; D call uncertain. The CDR3 consists of 10 residues. CDR1 is SGHTS and CDR2 is YDEGEE in the germline V gene. The V end lost 7 bases, the J end lost 8 bases, and 9 bases lay between the germline ends. Looking up the rest from reference TRBV5-8 and TRBJ1-2 gives the full variable domain: EAGVTQSPTHLIKTRGQQATLRCSPISGHTSVYWYQQALGLGLQFLLWYDEGEERNRGNFPPRFSGRQFPNYSSELNVNALELEDSALYLCASQRLGYTFGSGTRLTVV.

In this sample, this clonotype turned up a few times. Here the CDR3 reads CSAPQENSPLHF. CDR3 DNA sequence: TGCAGTGCTCCCCAGGAGAATTCACCCCTCCACTTT. The chain employs TRBV20-1 and TRBJ1-6; D not resolved. CDR3 length equals 12 residues. Trimming left V 5 bases short and J 7 bases short, with 9 bases between. From germline, CDR1 is DFQATT and CDR2 SNEGSKA (reference sequence).

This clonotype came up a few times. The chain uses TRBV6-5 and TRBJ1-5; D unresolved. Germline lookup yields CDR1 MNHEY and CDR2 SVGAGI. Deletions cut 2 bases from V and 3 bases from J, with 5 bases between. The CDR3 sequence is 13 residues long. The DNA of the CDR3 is TGTGCCAGCAGTTACGGCTACAATCAGCCCCAGCATTTT. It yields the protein CASSYGYNQPQHF.

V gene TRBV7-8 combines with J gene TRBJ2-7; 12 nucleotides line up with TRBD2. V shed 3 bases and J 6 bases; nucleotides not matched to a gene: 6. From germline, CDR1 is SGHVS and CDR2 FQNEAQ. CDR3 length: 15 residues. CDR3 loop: CASSFTSGGNFEQYF. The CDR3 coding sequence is TGTGCCAGCAGCTTCACTAGCGGGGGGAATTTCGAGCAGTACTTC. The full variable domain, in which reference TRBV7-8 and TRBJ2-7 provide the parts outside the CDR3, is GAGVSQSPRYKVAKRGQDVALRCDPISGHVSLFWYQQALGQGPEFLTYFQNEAQLDKSGLPSDRFFAERPEGSVSTLKIQRTQQEDSAVYLCASSFTSGGNFEQYFGPGTRLTVT.